These 31 T cell receptor beta chains came from one sample sequenced in a study of shared clonotypes between healthy human individuals. The protocol was immunoSEQ multiplex PCR, while the TCRdb copy is restricted to in-frame clones and leaves out a portion. This sample has about 1 million clones, with about 75% found just once. The specimen sequenced was memory CD4+ T cells sorted from blood. Subset meaning: CD45RA-negative fraction. Receptors were obtained from a man between 18 and 29 years old in good health.

As concerns this clone: With only one base between it and a far larger clone, this is likely a read error. This sample also contains other DNA sequences that code for the same CDR3. The rearrangement links TRBV7-9 to TRBJ1-2; D is uncertain. Germline lookup yields CDR1 SEHNR and CDR2 FQNEAQ (reference sequence). CDR3 length equals 12 residues. The DNA for the CDR3 is TGTGCCAGCAGCTTTGGTTTAGCCCCTTATGCCTTC. Translating it yields CASSFGLAPYAF.

This clone was counted between two and nine times. The CDR3 DNA is TGTGCCAGCAGCCCTCTCGGGACCGGGGGGAACTCCTACGAGCAGTACTTC. It specifies CASSPLGTGGNSYEQYF. The V call is TRBV4-2, the J call TRBJ2-7, with 7 bases aligning to TRBD2. CDR1 is LGHNA, CDR2 YNFKEQ, per germline. This CDR3 has 17 residues. V lost 4 bases, J lost 0 bases, and 12 bases stayed unmatched.

This chain connects TRBV27 to TRBJ1-5, with TRBD1 matching 11 bases. The germline gives CDR1 MNHEY, CDR2 SMNVEV (reference sequence). J gave up 3 bases and V 4 bases, and 11 bases lay outside the gene matches. The CDR3 totals 18 residues. CDR3 bases: TGTGCCAGCAGTTCCTGGACAGGGGGCGAAGATTCCAATCAGCCCCAGCATTTT. This encodes CASSSWTGGEDSNQPQHF.

The V call is TRBV5-4, the J call TRBJ2-7, with D uncertain. There are 13 residues in the CDR3. Germline V gene sequence: CDR1 SGHNT, CDR2 YYREEE (reference sequence). The V end lost 0 bases, the J end lost 3 bases, and 7 bases lay between the germline ends. The CDR3 DNA sequence: TGTGCCAGCAGCTTGGTAGGGATCTACGAGCAGTACTTC. It encodes CASSLVGIYEQYF.

The V call is TRBV2, the J call TRBJ2-1; 7 positions agree with TRBD2. CDR3 length: 14 residues. V lost 10 bases, J lost 0 bases, and 6 bases stayed unmatched. Germline CDR1 and CDR2: SNHLY and FYNNEI. DNA of the CDR3: TGTGCCACCAACCGGGACTACTCCTACAATGAGCAGTTCTTC. This encodes CATNRDYSYNEQFF. The full variable domain, rest sourced from reference TRBV2 and TRBJ2-1, is EPEVTQTPSHQVTQMGQEVILRCVPISNHLYFYWYRQILGQKVEFLVSFYNNEISEKSEIFDDQFSVERPDGSNFTLKIRSTKLEDSAMYFCATNRDYSYNEQFFGPGTRLTVL.

A word on this clone: This CDR3 is also generated by other DNA sequences in the sample. The rearrangement joins TRBV25-1 to TRBJ1-6, with no clear D. Trimming removed 5 bases at V and 10 bases at J, with 15 bases between. This CDR3 is built from 14 residues. The germline CDR1 and CDR2 sequences are MGHDK and SYGVNS. In DNA, the CDR3 is TGTGCCAGCAGTCTGGTGGGCGGTAACTCACCCCTCCACTTT. This gives the protein CASSLVGGNSPLHF.

The chain links TRBV7-2 to TRBJ1-6; no clear D gene. V shed 0 bases and J shed 10 bases, with 13 bases lying between them. This CDR3 has 15 residues. Germline V gene sequence: CDR1 SGHTA, CDR2 FQGNSA. The CDR3 DNA reads as TGTGCCAGCAGCTTAGCGGCAGTTGGGCCCTCACCCCTCCACTTT. Protein sequence: CASSLAAVGPSPLHF.

J is TRBJ2-2 and V is TRBV5-1, with 7 bases lining up with TRBD1. V gave up 5 bases and J gave up 6 bases; unmatched junction bases: 7. This CDR3 comprises 14 residues. In germline, CDR1 is SGHRS, CDR2 YFSETQ. The CDR3 loop reads CASSRQGDAGELFF. In DNA form, the CDR3 reads TGCGCCAGCAGTCGGCAGGGGGATGCCGGGGAGCTGTTTTTT.

This clone was counted only a few times. For the CDR3, the DNA is TGTGCCAGCAGCGATCGAGGGAGGTGGGATCAGCCCCAGCATTTT. Protein sequence: CASSDRGRWDQPQHF. The V call is TRBV7-2, the J call TRBJ1-5; D unclear. Germline V gene data show CDR1 as SGHTA and CDR2 as FQGNSA. This CDR3 has 15 amino acids. The ends were cut back, 5 bases at V and 5 bases at J, with 16 bases in the middle.

Turning to this clone: The same CDR3 can be traced to other DNA sequences in this sample. The rearrangement uses TRBV4-1 and TRBJ2-2, with a weak D call TRBD2 (5 bases). The CDR3 consists of 12 residues. The germline gives CDR1 MGHRA, CDR2 YSYEKL. V was shortened by 6 bases and J by 6 bases, with 8 bases between the two germline ends. The CDR3 DNA follows: TGCGCCAGCAGTCGGAGGTCCGGGGAGCTGTTTTTT. Protein: CASSRRSGELFF.

The CDR3 is CASSLIPQTEQFF. CDR3 coding DNA: TGTGCCAGCAGCTTAATCCCCCAGACGGAGCAGTTCTTC. This chain uses TRBV7-3 with TRBJ2-1; D not certain. The CDR3 loop spans 13 amino acids. Germline loops: CDR1 SGHTA, CDR2 FQGTGA. V was clipped by 1 base and J by 10 bases, with 11 bases between them.

The chain couples TRBV5-1 to TRBJ2-2, with TRBD2 matching 9 bases. The CDR3 totals 14 residues. The trim removed 3 bases at V and 6 bases at J, leaving 3 bases unmatched. Germline V lookup: CDR1 SGHRS, CDR2 YFSETQ. The CDR3: CASSSIAGAGELFF. CDR3 coding DNA: TGCGCCAGCAGCTCTATAGCGGGAGCCGGGGAGCTGTTTTTT.

The chain uses TRBV7-2 and TRBJ2-1; 9 nucleotides line up with TRBD2. V shed 6 bases, J shed 4 bases, and the junction held 4 bases outside the gene matches. Looked up from germline, CDR1 is SGHTA and CDR2 is FQGNSA. The CDR3 length is 14 residues. The CDR3 is CASRGTSYYNEQFF. CDR3 DNA: TGTGCCAGCAGGGGGACTAGCTATTACAATGAGCAGTTCTTC.

The chain has TRBV7-9 and TRBJ2-2, with D perhaps matching TRBD2 (6 bases). Looked up from germline, CDR1 is SEHNR and CDR2 is FQNEAQ (reference sequence). Trimming stripped 3 bases from V and 6 bases from J, with 14 bases between. The CDR3 covers 15 residues. The CDR3 sequence: CASSFIEGLSGELFF. The CDR3 DNA is TGTGCCAGCAGCTTTATAGAGGGACTCTCCGGGGAGCTGTTTTTT.

V and J are TRBV28 and TRBJ2-2; D call uncertain. The V gene lost 5 bases and the J gene lost 4 bases, with 20 bases spanning the gap. Germline V lookup: CDR1 MDHEN, CDR2 SYDVKM. This CDR3 comprises 17 residues. CDR3 coding DNA: TGTGCCAGCAGTCCTCGTCCCCCAGACCGGAGCACCGGGGAGCTGTTTTTT. Its translation is CASSPRPPDRSTGELFF.

J is TRBJ2-3 and V is TRBV5-4; D is unclear. CDR1 SGHNT and CDR2 YYREEE come from the germline V gene (reference sequence). The CDR3 spans 15 residues. Trimming took 0 bases from V and 0 from J, leaving 8 bases between them. The CDR3 region has the DNA TGTGCCAGCAGCTTGGGGGCCCAAAGCACAGATACGCAGTATTTT. As protein: CASSLGAQSTDTQYF.

V is TRBV29-1 and J is TRBJ1-1; 8 bases agree with TRBD1. The V gene's germline CDR1 is SQVTM and CDR2 ANQGSEA. Germline trimming cut 5 bases from V and 1 base from J; bases unmatched to any gene: 9. There are 15 residues in the CDR3. This CDR3 reads CSVYYPGQENTEAFF. CDR3 bases: TGCAGCGTTTATTACCCGGGACAGGAGAACACTGAAGCTTTCTTT.

The rearrangement links TRBV11-2 to TRBJ2-1, with D possibly being TRBD2 (6 bases). CDR3 length: 19 amino acids. Germline lookup yields CDR1 SGHAT and CDR2 FQNNGV. Trimming removed 4 bases at V and 5 bases at J, with 27 bases between. CDR3 residues: CASSSLAGLKAGLNNEQFF. CDR3 DNA: TGTGCCAGCAGCTCCCTTGCCGGACTTAAGGCGGGGCTAAACAATGAGCAGTTCTTC.

V gene TRBV30 combines with J gene TRBJ1-4, with 7 bases matching TRBD1. Germline assignment: CDR1 GTSNPN and CDR2 SVGIG (reference sequence). The CDR3 spans 14 residues. Losses at the gene ends were 3 bases for V and 8 bases for J; bases not matched to a gene: 9. CDR3 sequence (DNA): TGTGCCTGGAGCCCGCACTCAGGGGGGGAAAAACTGTTTTTT. This encodes CAWSPHSGGEKLFF.

This clone was found once. The V gene is TRBV5-8, the J gene TRBJ2-3; D is uncertain. Germline loops: CDR1 SGHTS, CDR2 YDEGEE. Trimming left V 2 bases short and J 0 bases short, with 4 bases between. The CDR3 is made up of 13 amino acids. The CDR3 is CASSFHSTDTQYF. The DNA of the CDR3 is TGTGCCAGCAGCTTTCACAGCACAGATACGCAGTATTTT.

The V gene is TRBV6-1, the J gene TRBJ2-5, with 7 nucleotides matching TRBD1. V was pared by 1 base and J by 5 bases, with 10 bases of the junction left unmatched. The length of the CDR3 is 16 residues. Germline-derived CDR1 and CDR2 are MNHNS and SASEGT. The CDR3 loop is CASSEGMGQYSETQYF. For the CDR3, the DNA is TGTGCCAGCAGTGAAGGGATGGGACAGTATAGTGAGACCCAGTACTTC.

V gene TRBV6-5 combines with J gene TRBJ2-3; 9 bases are a match to TRBD2. The CDR3 covers 15 residues. CDR1 is MNHEY, CDR2 SVGAGI, per germline. V lost 6 bases and J lost 2; bases outside the gene matches: 6. The CDR3 is CASSRSGRVTDTQYF. CDR3 DNA sequence: TGTGCCAGCAGCCGTAGCGGGAGAGTCACAGATACGCAGTATTTT.

A note on this clone: The sample carries other DNA sequences with the same CDR3. This sequence joins TRBV30 and TRBJ1-3; no definite D call. The CDR3 runs to 13 residues. Germline CDR1 reads GTSNPN; CDR2 reads SVGIG (reference sequence). Trimming took 0 bases from V and 4 from J, leaving 7 bases between them. The CDR3 DNA is TGTGCCTGGAGTGTACTGTCGGGAAACACCATATATTTT. Translating gives CAWSVLSGNTIYF.

The chain links TRBV5-1 to TRBJ1-4, with 8 nucleotides matching TRBD1. V shed 4 bases, J shed 8 bases, and the junction held 10 bases outside the gene matches. Germline CDR1 and CDR2: SGHRS and YFSETQ. This CDR3 contains 15 residues. CDR3 nucleotide sequence: TGCGCCAGCAGCCCGCGACAGGGGCAAGGGGAAAAACTGTTTTTT. Amino acids: CASSPRQGQGEKLFF.

The chain has TRBV7-8 and TRBJ2-4; D gene uncertain. Germline loops: CDR1 SGHVS, CDR2 FQNEAQ. Trimming took off 6 bases at V and 1 base at J, with 13 bases between the two ends. CDR3 length: 15 amino acids. For the CDR3, the DNA is TGTGCCAGCAGTCCCGGCGGTGGGGCCAAAAACATTCAGTACTTC. As protein: CASSPGGGAKNIQYF.

This chain links TRBV7-6 with TRBJ2-7; 10 bases fit TRBD1. The CDR3 is 14 residues long. J was trimmed by 7 bases and V by 1 base; bases with no gene match: 4. Germline V CDR1 and CDR2: SGHVS, FNYEAQ. This chain's CDR3 is CASSLDDRGREQYF. Written as DNA, the CDR3 is TGTGCCAGCAGCTTAGACGACAGGGGGCGTGAGCAGTACTTC.

The sample holds a few counts of this clone. The chain is built from TRBV10-1 and TRBJ2-2; D gene ambiguous. The CDR3 extends over 15 amino acids. CDR1 and CDR2 from the germline V gene are WNHNN and SYGVQD (reference sequence). The V end lost 0 bases, the J end lost 5 bases, and 10 bases lay between the germline ends. CDR3 coding DNA: TGCGCCAGCAGTGAGTCGACTCTTGGAACCGGGGAGCTGTTTTTT. Translation gives CASSESTLGTGELFF.

The J gene is TRBJ2-3, the V gene TRBV9; the match to TRBD1 covers 12 bases. This CDR3 region has 16 residues. With V trimmed by 0 bases and J by 4 bases, 3 bases remained unmatched. Germline loops: CDR1 SGDLS, CDR2 YYNGEE. The chain's CDR3 is CASSVGGTGGADTQYF. The CDR3 DNA sequence: TGTGCCAGCAGCGTAGGTGGGACAGGGGGCGCAGATACGCAGTATTTT.

This chain links TRBV10-3 with TRBJ2-7; TRBD1 aligns across 7 bases. Trimming took 8 bases from V and 5 from J; bases not matched to a gene: 15. This CDR3 comprises 15 residues. Germline-derived CDR1 and CDR2 are ENHRY and SYGVKD. The CDR3 reads CAIGQTGPRTNEQYF. CDR3 DNA sequence: TGTGCCATCGGGCAGACAGGGCCAAGGACCAACGAGCAGTACTTC.

V is TRBV18 and J is TRBJ2-2; tentatively, D is TRBD1 (6 bases). The ends were cut back, 0 bases at V and 1 base at J, with 9 bases in the middle. Germline V CDR1 and CDR2: KGHSH, LQKENI. The CDR3 runs 16 residues. CDR3 in amino acids: CASSPPFRGNTGELFF. The CDR3 coding sequence is TGTGCCAGCTCACCACCGTTCAGGGGGAACACCGGGGAGCTGTTTTTT. The complete variable domain, with remaining parts taken from reference TRBV18 and TRBJ2-2, reads NAGVMQNPRHLVRRRGQEARLRCSPMKGHSHVYWYRQLPEEGLKFMVYLQKENIIDESGMPKERFSAEFPKEGPSILRIQQVVRGDSAAYFCASSPPFRGNTGELFFGEGSRLTVL.

V and J are TRBV30 and TRBJ2-7; 7 positions match TRBD2. This CDR3 spans 14 amino acids. The junction had 3 bases not matched to a gene; V was cut back by 0 bases and J by 1 base. Germline-derived CDR1 and CDR2 are GTSNPN and SVGIG (reference sequence). CDR3 loop: CAWSVRGGSYEQYF. The CDR3 DNA is TGTGCCTGGAGTGTACGCGGGGGTTCCTACGAGCAGTACTTC.